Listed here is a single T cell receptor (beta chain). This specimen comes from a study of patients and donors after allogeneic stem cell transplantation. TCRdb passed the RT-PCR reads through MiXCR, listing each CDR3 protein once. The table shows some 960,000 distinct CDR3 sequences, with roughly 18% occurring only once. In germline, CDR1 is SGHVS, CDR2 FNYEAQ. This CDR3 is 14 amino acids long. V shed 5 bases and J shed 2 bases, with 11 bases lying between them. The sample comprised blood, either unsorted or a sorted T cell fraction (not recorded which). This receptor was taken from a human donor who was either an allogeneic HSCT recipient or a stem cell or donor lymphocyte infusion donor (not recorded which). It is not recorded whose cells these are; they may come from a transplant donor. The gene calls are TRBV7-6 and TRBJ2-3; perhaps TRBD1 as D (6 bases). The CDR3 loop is CASSKGQHTDTQYF. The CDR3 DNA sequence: TGTGCCAGCAGCAAAGGACAGCACACAGATACGCAGTATTTT.